The entry below describes one TCR beta chain. Methods used by the authors: By means of reference gene primer amplification, nucleated cell counts were estimated. Libraries were prepared by immunoSEQ multiplex PCR; TCRdb keeps only in-frame clonotypes and omits some of them. The V and J calls and clone size are taken from that table; D and trimming were inferred from the DNA. The sample holds approximately 150,000 clones, roughly 88% seen once. The CDR3 runs 14 residues. Trimming removed 3 bases from V and 2 bases from J, with 8 bases in between. The germline CDR1 and CDR2 sequences are ENHRY and SYGVKD. The sample belongs to a study of blood T cell repertoires in COVID-19. At the level of the study: The cDNA or gDNA used as material had been derived from T cells, B-cell-depleted T cells, or PBMCs.

The J gene is TRBJ1-5, the V gene TRBV10-3; the D gene is possibly TRBD1 (6 bases). Specimen: peripheral blood. The sequence was collected from a woman aged 60-70 years with acute or convalescent COVID-19. Written as DNA, the CDR3 is TGTGCCATCAGTGACAGGGGTGGCAATCAGCCCCAGCATTTT. This codes for CAISDRGGNQPQHF.